A single sample is the source of the 10 T cell receptor beta chains below, sequenced in a study of cytomegalovirus exposure and HLA in healthy donors. Vbeta (60) and Jbeta (13) primers were used in the PCR. Clones were read by immunoSEQ multiplex PCR, and TCRdb kept only the in-frame ones, dropping some. The sample has approximately 160,000 clones, about 70% seen once. The sample was PBMCs. Receptors originate from a woman younger than 35 in good health and CMV-seropositive.

The rearrangement links TRBV9 to TRBJ2-2, with D unclear. The germline V gene has CDR1 SGDLS and CDR2 YYNGEE. This CDR3 region has 12 residues. V was shortened by 3 bases and J by 8 bases, with 8 bases between the two germline ends. The CDR3 nucleotides are TGTGCCAGCAGCGGCCCAACAGGGGAGCTGTTTTTT. Protein product: CASSGPTGELFF.

The chain is built from TRBV29-1 and TRBJ1-2, with D unresolved. V shed 3 bases and J shed 3 bases, with 5 bases lying between them. Germline CDR1 reads SQVTM; CDR2 reads ANQGSEA. The CDR3 length is 11 residues. DNA for the CDR3: TGCAGCGTTGAGAGTGACTATGGCTACACCTTC. It encodes CSVESDYGYTF.

This chain links TRBV6-5 with TRBJ1-2, with D unresolved. Germline V CDR1 and CDR2: MNHEY, SVGAGI. The CDR3 runs 14 residues. Trimming took 0 bases from V and 3 from J, leaving 8 bases between them. Here the CDR3 reads CASSYSSTDYGYTF. CDR3 nucleotide sequence: TGTGCCAGCAGTTACTCGAGCACCGACTATGGCTACACCTTC.

The chain employs TRBV7-9 and TRBJ1-3; tentatively, D is TRBD1 (6 bases). In germline, CDR1 is SEHNR, CDR2 FQNEAQ (reference sequence). This CDR3 comprises 14 residues. The V gene lost 5 bases and the J gene lost 0 bases, with 8 bases spanning the gap. CDR3 bases: TGTGCCAGCAGCGTACAGGGCTCTGGAAACACCATATATTTT. This gives the protein CASSVQGSGNTIYF.

This rearrangement joins TRBV28 to TRBJ2-2; 7 bases are shared with TRBD1. Trimming took 10 bases from V and 4 from J; bases not matched to a gene: 6. This CDR3 spans 13 amino acids. The germline CDR1 and CDR2 sequences are MDHEN and SYDVKM. CDR3 loop: CATEGQITGELFF. The CDR3 DNA is TGTGCCACCGAGGGACAGATCACCGGGGAGCTGTTTTTT.

The genes are TRBV2 and TRBJ2-1, with 10 nucleotides matching TRBD2. Germline CDR1 reads SNHLY; CDR2 reads FYNNEI. Trimming at V came to 3 bases and at J to 1 base, leaving 12 bases not matched to a gene. CDR3 size: 19 residues. CDR3 nucleotide sequence: TGTGCCAGCAGTGACTCGGGGACCGATAGCGGGAGGTCCTACAATGAGCAGTTCTTC. Its translation is CASSDSGTDSGRSYNEQFF.

V is TRBV7-8 and J is TRBJ1-5; no clear D gene. Germline V CDR1 and CDR2: SGHVS, FQNEAQ. V was cut by 3 bases and J by 4 bases, with 13 bases left in between. The CDR3 extends over 15 amino acids. CDR3 protein: CASSFFRVPNQPQHF. For the CDR3, the DNA is TGTGCCAGCAGCTTCTTTCGCGTCCCAAATCAGCCCCAGCATTTT. The complete variable domain, with remaining parts taken from reference TRBV7-8 and TRBJ1-5, reads GAGVSQSPRYKVAKRGQDVALRCDPISGHVSLFWYQQALGQGPEFLTYFQNEAQLDKSGLPSDRFFAERPEGSVSTLKIQRTQQEDSAVYLCASSFFRVPNQPQHFGDGTRLSIL.

The V gene is TRBV19, the J gene TRBJ2-1, with TRBD1 matching over 8 bases. The J segment lost 9 bases and the V segment lost 4 bases, leaving 8 bases of the junction unmatched. Germline-derived CDR1 and CDR2 are LNHDA and SQIVND (reference sequence). The CDR3 length is 14 residues. CDR3 protein: CASSTGQGQSEQFF. CDR3 DNA: TGTGCCAGTAGTACAGGACAGGGTCAGTCTGAGCAGTTCTTC.

The chain links TRBV19 to TRBJ1-3; no clear D. The germline V gene has CDR1 LNHDA and CDR2 SQIVND (reference sequence). V dropped 9 bases and J dropped 4 bases, with 10 bases sitting between them. The CDR3 runs to 12 residues. The CDR3 bases are TGTGCCAGCAACAGCGGAGGAAACACCATATATTTT. Encoded protein: CASNSGGNTIYF. Full variable domain (missing parts from reference TRBV19 and TRBJ1-3): DGGITQSPKYLFRKEGQNVTLSCEQNLNHDAMYWYRQDPGQGLRLIYYSQIVNDFQKGDIAEGYSVSREKKESFPLTVTSAQKNPTAFYLCASNSGGNTIYFGEGSWLTVV.

The chain employs TRBV27 and TRBJ2-7; D may be TRBD2 (5 bases). The CDR3 totals 15 residues. V lost 7 bases and J 7 bases, leaving 23 bases between the germline ends. CDR1 and CDR2 (germline): MNHEY, SMNVEV (reference sequence). This CDR3 is CASIASIGQLREQYF. As DNA, the CDR3 is TGTGCCAGCATCGCTAGCATAGGTCAACTACGGGAGCAGTACTTC.